This T cell receptor beta chain was captured by sequencing in a study of human T cells and chemical hapten exposure (dated by TCRdb to 2020 to 2023). As for the study more broadly: For sensitization, 2% DPC in acetone was applied to an approximately 2 cm by approximately 2 cm area of upper inner arm skin. Weekly therapeutic DPC doses were additionally applied to the scalp of patients throughout the roughly 26-week study period. Patch testing was performed on the upper back with Finn chambers containing 0.01% DPC, and the patch tests were scored after 6 days according to International Contact Dermatitis Research Group standards. The patient cohort, mostly female, included alopecia areata with under or over 50% scalp involvement, alopecia totalis and alopecia universalis. Libraries were pooled for sequencing, and variation in per-sample TCR yields was attributed mainly to small differences in library volumes within the pool. This study followed changes in the peripheral blood TCR repertoire in vivo during primary and secondary sensitization of alopecia patients to the hapten diphenylcyclopropenone (DPC). Blood samples were taken from patients before sensitization (week 0) and then at 2, 6 and about 24 weeks after DPC sensitization. Blood for TCR sequencing was provided by twenty-nine alopecia patients at one to four time points (pre-sensitization, 2, 6 and 24 weeks). The paper's findings and limits, for the study overall: Alopecia, a presumed autoimmune disease, was present in all patients, so the immune response of the patients might differ from that of healthy individuals. Significantly more large CDR3 similarity clusters were formed by expanded TCRs than by pre-sensitization or healthy control sets, consistent with antigen-driven responses. Patch test score was positively correlated with the number of PT1 expanded TCRs, with significance at thresholds 8, 16 and 32 but not at 4. After repeated subsampling, the strength of the expansion versus patch-test correlation and the threshold at which it became significant changed. The number of TCRs above 1 in 1000 frequency did not change with DPC sensitization; there was no evidence of global repertoire structure alterations.

This clonotype was seen repeatedly, ten times or more. The clone's antigen remains unknown. The sample holds no much larger clone one base away, and base qualities are not on file. The library relied on RACE. The sequencing machine was a NextSeq 500. Library preparation attached unique molecular identifiers to individual cDNA molecules for quantitative, reproducible TCR counting. Both TCR alpha and TCR beta chains were sequenced from each blood RNA sample. The source study handled its data this way. The median number of TCRs per sample was roughly 98,000, ranging from 23,224 to 690,600. V, J and CDR3 annotation of the TCR reads was performed with the Decombinator software suite. Every sample was subsampled to the same number of TCRs (28,000) for the PS versus PT1 abundance plots. TCRs were defined as expanded if absent before sensitization and observed at least eight times at the 2-week time point. TCRdb reanalyzed the raw reads on its own, using fastp at Q25 for trimming and MiXCR for clone calling, and kept in-frame beta chains. One record per CDR3 amino acid sequence lists the most common genes and DNA. For this entry, the V and J calls and clone size follow TCRdb and not the study's own pipeline. This sample lists about 62,000 distinct CDR3 sequences; about 7% were detected once. Of the sample, 1.5% to 2% falls within the top ten clones.

What the time point label conveys for this sample: pre-sensitization, week 0. Sample treatment or condition, as interpreted from the label and publication: therapeutic diphenylcyclopropenone sensitization with weekly scalp DPC. Blood at each patch-test visit was drawn before the patch test was applied. To be eligible, patients had to be aged 18 to 70, diagnosed with alopecia and judged suitable for DPC therapy, while pregnant patients were excluded. Total RNA was extracted from unfractionated whole blood that had been collected in Tempus Blood RNA tubes. As encoded in the germline V gene, CDR1 is SNHLY while CDR2 is FYNNEI. From the cysteine up to the phenylalanine, the CDR3 has a length of 12 residues. The sequence is cut down to CDR3 DNA, 36 bases in frame from base 1. V loses 6 bases of germline sequence and J loses 5 bases, and the interval between the two ends is 10 bases.

This TCR was sampled from a woman aged 25 to 39 with alopecia areata. Some clones in this sample may be carry-over from other donors' samples. This chain joins TRBV2 to TRBJ1-1; confidence is insufficient to name the D gene. The material sequenced was whole blood, taken in connection with sensitization to the hapten diphenylcyclopropenone (DPC). The CDR3 region reads CASSIRGTEAFF. The DNA sequence is given as TGTGCCAGCAGCATTCGGGGAACTGAAGCTTTCTTT.